Included here is one T cell receptor beta chain sequence, with context. Clones were read by immunoSEQ multiplex PCR, and TCRdb kept only the in-frame ones, dropping some. The sample records some 110,000 clones, around 90% being singletons. This sample stems from a study of T cell changes during pregnancy in multiple sclerosis. The TCR comes from a female donor with multiple sclerosis, enrolled in a pregnancy study. The sequencing here drew on peripheral blood, taken after pregnancy.

The CDR3 reads CASSTGQGSTDTQYF. The CDR3 nucleotides are TGTGCCAGCAGCACGGGACAGGGGAGCACAGATACGCAGTATTTT. The chain couples TRBV7-7 to TRBJ2-3, with 10 bases lining up with TRBD1. This CDR3 comprises 15 residues. V lost 5 bases to trimming and J lost 0 bases; unmatched junction nucleotides: 2. In germline, CDR1 is SSHAT, CDR2 FNYEAQ (reference sequence).